This T cell receptor beta chain was identified during a study of cytomegalovirus exposure and HLA in healthy donors. Overall study context: Researchers previously reported finding more than 100 million unique TCR beta sequences from about 200 million T cells. General observations from the study: Being productive about 87% or about 30% of the time was typical of most TCR beta V segments in an earlier analysis. The number of N-insertions in an Asian-associated ancestry cluster was reportedly below the roughly 700-donor mean in a later analysis.

On this clone: As yet, its antigen is unknown.

PCR employed 60 Vbeta and 13 Jbeta primers. Data came from immunoSEQ multiplex PCR; TCRdb stores just in-frame clones and leaves some out. The table lists roughly 100,000 clones. This CDR3 has 13 amino acids. Germline V gene data show CDR1 as SGHNT and CDR2 as YENEEA. V lost 5 bases to trimming and J lost 4 bases, with 11 bases between them. Specimen: PBMCs. V and J are TRBV11-3 and TRBJ1-1, with D possibly matching TRBD1 (6 bases). This receptor was obtained from a woman in her 30s in good health and CMV-seronegative. As DNA, the CDR3 is TGTGCCAGCAGCCTTGAGGACAGCACTGAAGCTTTCTTT. This gives the protein CASSLEDSTEAFF.